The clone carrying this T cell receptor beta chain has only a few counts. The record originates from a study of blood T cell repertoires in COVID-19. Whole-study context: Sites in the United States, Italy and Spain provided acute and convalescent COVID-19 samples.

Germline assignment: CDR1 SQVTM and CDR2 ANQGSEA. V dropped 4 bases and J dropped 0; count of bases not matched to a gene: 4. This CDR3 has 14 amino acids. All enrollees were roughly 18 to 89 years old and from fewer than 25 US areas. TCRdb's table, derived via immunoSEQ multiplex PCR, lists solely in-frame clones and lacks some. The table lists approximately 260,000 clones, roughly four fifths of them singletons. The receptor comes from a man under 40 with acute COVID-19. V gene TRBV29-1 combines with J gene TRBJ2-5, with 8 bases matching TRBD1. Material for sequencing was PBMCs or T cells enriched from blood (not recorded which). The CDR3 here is CSVVRQGNQETQYF. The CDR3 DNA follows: TGCAGCGTTGTGCGACAGGGGAACCAAGAGACCCAGTACTTC.